In this sample, the clone carrying this TCR beta chain turned up many times. Its antigen remains unknown. TCRdb processed the 5' RACE reads anew with MiXCR; each CDR3 protein has one entry. The sample consists of some 300,000 distinct CDR3 sequences, less than 9.5% of them appearing once. The CDR3 is 14 residues long. The V end lost 2 bases, the J end lost 4 bases, and 12 bases lay between the germline ends. The germline CDR1 and CDR2 sequences are SGHKS and YYEKEE (reference sequence). This sample stems from a study of T cells after yellow fever vaccination. On the study more broadly: Preparing low-cell-number fractions relied on SMART-Seq v4 Ultra Low Input.

Study-wide findings and caveats: A secondary response was less intense yet reached its peak sooner, at day 5 versus 15. Among primary-vaccination clones, most reappeared after the booster, at almost 98% for CD4 and 85% to 90% for CD8.

The TCR comes from a man younger than 30 who received the YFV17D yellow fever vaccine. This chain uses TRBV5-5 with TRBJ1-2; D is unclear. The specimen comprised CD4+ T cells sorted from PBMCs, sampled 5 days after the yellow fever booster vaccination. CDR3 coding DNA: TGTGCCAGCAGCTTAGTTTGGACGAGCTATGGCTACACCTTC. Its protein is CASSLVWTSYGYTF.